This TCR beta chain was profiled in a study of cytomegalovirus exposure and HLA in healthy donors. Findings of the study overall: Published work reported that the classifier diagnosed cytomegalovirus status with high specificity and sensitivity.

The CDR3 totals 13 residues. V lost 6 bases and J 7 bases, leaving 15 bases between the germline ends. The V gene's germline CDR1 is MNHNY and CDR2 SVGAGI (reference sequence). As to this clone: What it binds is unknown.

PCR employed 60 Vbeta and 13 Jbeta primers. TCRdb's table, derived via immunoSEQ multiplex PCR, lists solely in-frame clones and lacks some. The repertoire holds 140,000 or so clones, with 70% to 85% as singletons. Sequencing used PBMCs. The receptor comes from a man aged 40-55 years in good health and CMV-seronegative. This chain connects TRBV6-6 to TRBJ2-5; maybe TRBD1 (6 bases). For the CDR3, the DNA is TGTGCCAGCAGATGGACAGTAGAGGGGACCCAGTACTTC. Encoded protein: CASRWTVEGTQYF.